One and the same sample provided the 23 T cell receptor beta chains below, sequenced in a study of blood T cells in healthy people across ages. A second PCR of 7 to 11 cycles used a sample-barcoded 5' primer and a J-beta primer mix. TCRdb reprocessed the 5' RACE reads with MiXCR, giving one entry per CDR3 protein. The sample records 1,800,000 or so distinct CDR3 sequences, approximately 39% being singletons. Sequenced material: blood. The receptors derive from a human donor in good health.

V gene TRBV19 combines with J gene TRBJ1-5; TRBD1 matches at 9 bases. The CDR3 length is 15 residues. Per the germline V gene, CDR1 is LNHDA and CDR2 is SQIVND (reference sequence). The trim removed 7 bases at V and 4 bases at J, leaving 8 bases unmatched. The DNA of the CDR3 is TGTGCCAGTAAGTTTAGGGACAGGGAAAATCAGCCCCAGCATTTT. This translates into CASKFRDRENQPQHF.

DNA of the CDR3: TGTGCCAGCAGCTTAGGGGGGGTAGGGGACAGGTCTAACTTCAACTATGGCTACACCTTC. The encoded protein is CASSLGGVGDRSNFNYGYTF. The chain couples TRBV7-8 to TRBJ1-2, with 8 positions matching TRBD1. Looked up from germline, CDR1 is SGHVS and CDR2 is FQNEAQ. The CDR3 length is 20 residues. V gave up 1 base and J gave up 2 bases; unmatched junction bases: 18.

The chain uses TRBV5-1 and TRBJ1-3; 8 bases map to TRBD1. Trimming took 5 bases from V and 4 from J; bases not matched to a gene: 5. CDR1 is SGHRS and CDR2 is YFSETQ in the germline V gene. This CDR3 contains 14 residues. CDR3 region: CASRPGTGGNTIYF. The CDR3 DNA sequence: TGCGCCAGCAGGCCCGGGACAGGAGGAAACACCATATATTTT.

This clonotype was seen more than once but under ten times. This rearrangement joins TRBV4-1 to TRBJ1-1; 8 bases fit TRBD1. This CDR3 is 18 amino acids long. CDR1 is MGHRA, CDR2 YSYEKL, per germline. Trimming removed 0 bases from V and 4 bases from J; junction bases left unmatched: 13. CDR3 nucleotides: TGCGCCAGCAGCCAAGAATCAGGGGGCCAGATTGGAGGCACTGAAGCTTTCTTT. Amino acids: CASSQESGGQIGGTEAFF.

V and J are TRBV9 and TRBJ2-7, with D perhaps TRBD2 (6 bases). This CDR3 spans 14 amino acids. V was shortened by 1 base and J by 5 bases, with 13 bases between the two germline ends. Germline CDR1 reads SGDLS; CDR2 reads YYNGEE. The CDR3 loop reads CASSVHPGGNEQYF. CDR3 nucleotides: TGTGCCAGCAGCGTACACCCGGGCGGGAACGAGCAGTACTTC.

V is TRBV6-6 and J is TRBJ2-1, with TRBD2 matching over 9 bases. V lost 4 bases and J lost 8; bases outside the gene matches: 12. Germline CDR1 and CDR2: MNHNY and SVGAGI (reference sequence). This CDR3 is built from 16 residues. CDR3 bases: TGTGCCAGCAGTTCCCCCAGCGGGGGGACCGGATATGAGCAGTTCTTC. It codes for CASSSPSGGTGYEQFF.

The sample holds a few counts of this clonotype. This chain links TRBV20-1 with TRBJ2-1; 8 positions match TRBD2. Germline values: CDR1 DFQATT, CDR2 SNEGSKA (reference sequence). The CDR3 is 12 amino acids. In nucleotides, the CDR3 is TGCAGAGCCGGGACTAGGGACAATGAGCAGTTCTTC. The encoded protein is CRAGTRDNEQFF.

CDR3 protein: CASSYRRGNEQFF. The CDR3 coding sequence is TGTGCCAGTAGTTATAGGAGGGGCAATGAGCAGTTCTTC. The chain combines TRBV19 with TRBJ2-1, with D maybe TRBD2 (6 bases). The CDR3 sequence is 13 residues long. Germline CDR1 is LNHDA and CDR2 is SQIVND (reference sequence). Trimming removed 5 bases from V and 6 bases from J, with 11 bases in between.

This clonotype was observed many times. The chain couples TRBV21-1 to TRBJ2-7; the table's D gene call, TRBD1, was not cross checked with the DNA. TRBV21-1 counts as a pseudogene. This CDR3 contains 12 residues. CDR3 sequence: CASSKQGYEQYF. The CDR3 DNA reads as TGTGCCAGCAGCAAACAGGGGTACGAGCAGTACTTC.

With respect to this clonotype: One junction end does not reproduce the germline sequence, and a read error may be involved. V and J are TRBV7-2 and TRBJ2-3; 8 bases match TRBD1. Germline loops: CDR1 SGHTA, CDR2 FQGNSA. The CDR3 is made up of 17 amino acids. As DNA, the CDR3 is TGTGCCGGCAGCTCACCGGGACAGGACATCAGGGCAGATACGCAGTATTTT. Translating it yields CAGSSPGQDIRADTQYF.

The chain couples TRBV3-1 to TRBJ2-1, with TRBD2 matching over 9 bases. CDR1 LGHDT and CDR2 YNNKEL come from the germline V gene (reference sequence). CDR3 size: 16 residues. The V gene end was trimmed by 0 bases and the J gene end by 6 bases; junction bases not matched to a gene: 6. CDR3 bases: TGTGCCAGCAGCCAAGATGGGCGGGGGGGCCTCAATGAGCAGTTCTTC. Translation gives CASSQDGRGGLNEQFF.

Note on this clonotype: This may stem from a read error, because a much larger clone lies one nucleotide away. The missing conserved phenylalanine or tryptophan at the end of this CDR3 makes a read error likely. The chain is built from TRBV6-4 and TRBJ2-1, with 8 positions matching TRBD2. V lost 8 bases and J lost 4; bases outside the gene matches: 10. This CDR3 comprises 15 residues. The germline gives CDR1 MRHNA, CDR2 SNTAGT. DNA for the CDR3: TGTGCCAGCGGAGACGGGGGGGCCGATTACAATGAGCAGTTCGTC. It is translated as CASGDGGADYNEQFV.

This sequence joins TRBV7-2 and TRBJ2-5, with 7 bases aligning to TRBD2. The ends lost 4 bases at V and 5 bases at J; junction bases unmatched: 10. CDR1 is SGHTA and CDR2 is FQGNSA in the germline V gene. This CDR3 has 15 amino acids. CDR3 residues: CASSSRGSGEETQYF. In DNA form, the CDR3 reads TGTGCCAGCAGCTCCCGTGGAAGCGGGGAGGAGACCCAGTACTTC.

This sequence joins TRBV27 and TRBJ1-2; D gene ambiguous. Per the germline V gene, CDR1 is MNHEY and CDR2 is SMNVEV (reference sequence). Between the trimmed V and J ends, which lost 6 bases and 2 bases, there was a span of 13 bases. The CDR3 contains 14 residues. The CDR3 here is CASRSTPTNYGYTF. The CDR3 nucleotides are TGTGCCAGCAGGTCTACCCCTACCAACTATGGCTACACCTTC.

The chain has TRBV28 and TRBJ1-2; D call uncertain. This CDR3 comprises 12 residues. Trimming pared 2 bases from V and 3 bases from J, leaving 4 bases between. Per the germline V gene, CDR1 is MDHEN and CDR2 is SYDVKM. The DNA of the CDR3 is TGTGCCAGCAGTTTAGTTTACTATGGCTACACCTTC. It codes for CASSLVYYGYTF.

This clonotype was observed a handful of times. CDR3 in DNA: TGTGCCACCAGCGGTTCCGGGACGGGGAGCTCTGGGGCCAACGTCCTGACTTTC. Translated: CATSGSGTGSSGANVLTF. This chain connects TRBV15 to TRBJ2-6, with D perhaps given as TRBD1 or TRBD2 (5 bases each). The CDR3 is made up of 18 amino acids. The germline V gene has CDR1 LNHNV and CDR2 YYDKDF (reference sequence). V shed 5 bases and J shed 0 bases, with 17 bases lying between them.

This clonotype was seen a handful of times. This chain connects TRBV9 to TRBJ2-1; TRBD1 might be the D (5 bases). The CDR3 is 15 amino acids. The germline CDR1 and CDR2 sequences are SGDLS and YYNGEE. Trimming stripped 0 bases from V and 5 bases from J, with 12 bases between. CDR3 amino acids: CASSVEGNSHNEQFF. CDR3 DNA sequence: TGTGCCAGCAGCGTAGAGGGGAACTCACACAATGAGCAGTTCTTC.

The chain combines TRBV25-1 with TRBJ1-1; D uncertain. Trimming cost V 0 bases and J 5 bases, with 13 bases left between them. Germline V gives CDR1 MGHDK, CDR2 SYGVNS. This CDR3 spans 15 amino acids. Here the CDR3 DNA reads TGTGCCAGCAGTGAATATTCAGGACCCCCTACTGAAGCTTTCTTT. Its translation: CASSEYSGPPTEAFF. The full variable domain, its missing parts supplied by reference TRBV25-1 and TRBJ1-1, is EADIYQTPRYLVIGTGKKITLECSQTMGHDKMYWYQQDPGMELHLIHYSYGVNSTEKGDLSSESTVSRIRTEHFPLTLESARPSHTSQYLCASSEYSGPPTEAFFGQGTRLTVV.

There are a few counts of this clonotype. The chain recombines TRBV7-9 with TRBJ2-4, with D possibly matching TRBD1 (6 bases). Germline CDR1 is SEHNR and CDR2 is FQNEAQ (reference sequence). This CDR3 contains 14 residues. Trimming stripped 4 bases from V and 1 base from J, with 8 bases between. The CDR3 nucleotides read TGTGCCAGCAGCTCAGGGGCGGCCAAAAACATTCAGTACTTC. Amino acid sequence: CASSSGAAKNIQYF.

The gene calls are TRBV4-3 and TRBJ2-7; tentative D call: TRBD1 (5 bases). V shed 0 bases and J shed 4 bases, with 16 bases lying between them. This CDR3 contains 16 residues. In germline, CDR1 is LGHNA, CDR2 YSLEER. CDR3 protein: CASSQELSGAWYEQYF. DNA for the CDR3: TGCGCCAGCAGCCAAGAACTTAGTGGGGCTTGGTACGAGCAGTACTTC.

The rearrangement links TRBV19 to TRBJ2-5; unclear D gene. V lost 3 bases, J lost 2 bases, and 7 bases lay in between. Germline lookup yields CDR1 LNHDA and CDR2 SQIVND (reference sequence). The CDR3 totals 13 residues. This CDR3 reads CASSIRTQETQYF. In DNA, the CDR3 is TGTGCCAGTAGTATTCGAACGCAAGAGACCCAGTACTTC.

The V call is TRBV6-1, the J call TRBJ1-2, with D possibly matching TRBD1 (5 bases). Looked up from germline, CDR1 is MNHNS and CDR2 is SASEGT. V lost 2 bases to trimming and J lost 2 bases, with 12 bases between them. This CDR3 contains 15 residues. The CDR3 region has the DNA TGTGCCAGCAGTGAATGGGGGGGATCCAACTATGGCTACACCTTC. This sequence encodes CASSEWGGSNYGYTF.

The CDR3: CASSRVAGYGYTF. The CDR3 DNA reads as TGTGCCAGCAGTCGAGTGGCGGGATATGGCTACACCTTC. This chain joins TRBV12-3 or TRBV12-4 and TRBJ1-2, with D unclear. The CDR3 extends over 13 amino acids. The V and J ends lost 5 bases and 5 bases respectively, with 12 bases between them.